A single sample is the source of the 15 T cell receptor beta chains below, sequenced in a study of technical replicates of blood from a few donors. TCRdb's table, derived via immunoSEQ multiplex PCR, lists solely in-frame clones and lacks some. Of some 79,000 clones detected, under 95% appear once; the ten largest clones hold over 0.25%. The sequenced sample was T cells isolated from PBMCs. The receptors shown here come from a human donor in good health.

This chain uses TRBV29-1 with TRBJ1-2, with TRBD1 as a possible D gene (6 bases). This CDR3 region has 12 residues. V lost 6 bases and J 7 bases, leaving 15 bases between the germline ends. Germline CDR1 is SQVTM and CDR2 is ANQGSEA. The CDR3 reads CSVETGRGGYTF. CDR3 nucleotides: TGCAGCGTCGAAACAGGGAGGGGTGGCTACACCTTC. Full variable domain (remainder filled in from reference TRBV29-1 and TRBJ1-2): SAVISQKPSRDICQRGTSLTIQCQVDSQVTMMFWYRQQPGQSLTLIATANQGSEATYESGFVIDKFPISRPNLTFSTLTVSNMSPEDSSIYLCSVETGRGGYTFGSGTRLTVV.

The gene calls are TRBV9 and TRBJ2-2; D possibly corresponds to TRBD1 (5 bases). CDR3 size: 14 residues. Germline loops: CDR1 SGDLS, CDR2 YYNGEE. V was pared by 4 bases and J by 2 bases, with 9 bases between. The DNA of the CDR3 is TGTGCCAGCAGCCCCAGGACAAACACCGGGGAGCTGTTTTTT. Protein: CASSPRTNTGELFF.

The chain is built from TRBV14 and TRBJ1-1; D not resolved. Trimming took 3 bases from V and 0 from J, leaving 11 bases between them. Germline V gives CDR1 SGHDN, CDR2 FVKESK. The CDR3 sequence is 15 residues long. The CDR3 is CASSQGGTVNTEAFF. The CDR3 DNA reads TGTGCCAGCAGCCAGGGAGGAACCGTGAACACTGAAGCTTTCTTT. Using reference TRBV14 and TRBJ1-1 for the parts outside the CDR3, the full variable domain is EAGVTQFPSHSVIEKGQTVTLRCDPISGHDNLYWYRRVMGKEIKFLLHFVKESKQDESGMPNNRFLAERTGGTYSTLKVQPAELEDSGVYFCASSQGGTVNTEAFFGQGTRLTVV.

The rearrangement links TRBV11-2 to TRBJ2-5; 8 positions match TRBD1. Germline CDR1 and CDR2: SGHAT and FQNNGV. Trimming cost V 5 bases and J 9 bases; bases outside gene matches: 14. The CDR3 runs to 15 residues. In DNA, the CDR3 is TGTGCCAGCAGCATTAGGACGGGACAGGTCTCCGCCCAGTACTTC. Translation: CASSIRTGQVSAQYF.

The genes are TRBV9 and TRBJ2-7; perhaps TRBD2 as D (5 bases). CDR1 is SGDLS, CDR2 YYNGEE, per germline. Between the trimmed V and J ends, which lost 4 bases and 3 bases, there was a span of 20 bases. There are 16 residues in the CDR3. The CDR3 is CASSRGLGSVVYEQYF. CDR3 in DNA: TGTGCCAGCAGCCGAGGGCTGGGAAGTGTCGTCTACGAGCAGTACTTC.

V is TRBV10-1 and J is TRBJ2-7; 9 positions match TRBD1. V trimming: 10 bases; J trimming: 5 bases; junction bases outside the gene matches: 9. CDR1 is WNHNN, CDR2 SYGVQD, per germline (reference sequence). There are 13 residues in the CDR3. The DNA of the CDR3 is TGCGCCACCTACAGGGGGCATTATCACGAGCAGTACTTC. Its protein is CATYRGHYHEQYF.

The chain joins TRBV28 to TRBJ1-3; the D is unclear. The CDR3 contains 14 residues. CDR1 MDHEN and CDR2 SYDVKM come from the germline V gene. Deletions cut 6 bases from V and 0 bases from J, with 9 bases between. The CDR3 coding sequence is TGTGCCAGCAGATCCCGGGGCTCTGGAAACACCATATATTTT. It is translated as CASRSRGSGNTIYF.

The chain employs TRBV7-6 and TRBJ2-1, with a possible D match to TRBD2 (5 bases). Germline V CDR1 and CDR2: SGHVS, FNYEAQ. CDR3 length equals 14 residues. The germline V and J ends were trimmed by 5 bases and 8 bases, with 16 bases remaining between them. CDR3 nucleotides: TGTGCCAGCAGCCCCGGGGTGAAGGCGGATGAGCAGTTCTTC. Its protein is CASSPGVKADEQFF.

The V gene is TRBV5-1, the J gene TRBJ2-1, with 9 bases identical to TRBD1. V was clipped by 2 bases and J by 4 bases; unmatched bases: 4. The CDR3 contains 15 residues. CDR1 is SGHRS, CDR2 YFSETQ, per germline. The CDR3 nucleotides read TGCGCCAGCAGCTTAGGGACAGGGATTTACAATGAGCAGTTCTTC. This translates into CASSLGTGIYNEQFF.

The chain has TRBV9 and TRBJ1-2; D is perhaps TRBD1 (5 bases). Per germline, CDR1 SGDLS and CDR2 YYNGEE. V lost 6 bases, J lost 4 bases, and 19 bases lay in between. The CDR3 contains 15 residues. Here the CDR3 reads CASNSGGGNGYGYTF. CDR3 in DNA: TGTGCCAGCAACTCCGGGGGGGGAAACGGCTATGGCTACACCTTC. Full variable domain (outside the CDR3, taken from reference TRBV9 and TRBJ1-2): DSGVTQTPKHLITATGQRVTLRCSPRSGDLSVYWYQQSLDQGLQFLIQYYNGEERAKGNILERFSAQQFPDLHSELNLSSLELGDSALYFCASNSGGGNGYGYTFGSGTRLTVV.

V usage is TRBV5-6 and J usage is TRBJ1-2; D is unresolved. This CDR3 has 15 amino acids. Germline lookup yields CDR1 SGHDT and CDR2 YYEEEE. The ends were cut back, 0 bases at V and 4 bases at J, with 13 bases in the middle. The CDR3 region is CASSLELSSIYGYTF. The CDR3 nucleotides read TGTGCCAGCAGCTTGGAGCTGAGTTCCATCTATGGCTACACCTTC.

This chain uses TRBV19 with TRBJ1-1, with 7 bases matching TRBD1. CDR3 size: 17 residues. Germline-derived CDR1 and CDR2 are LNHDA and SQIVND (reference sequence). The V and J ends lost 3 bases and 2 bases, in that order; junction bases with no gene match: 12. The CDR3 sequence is CASSISSRTGRNTEAFF. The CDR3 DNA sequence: TGTGCCAGTAGTATTTCATCGCGGACAGGCCGAAACACTGAAGCTTTCTTT.

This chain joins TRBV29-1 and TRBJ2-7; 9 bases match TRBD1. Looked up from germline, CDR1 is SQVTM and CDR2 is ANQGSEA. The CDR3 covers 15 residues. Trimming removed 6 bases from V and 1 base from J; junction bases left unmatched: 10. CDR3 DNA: TGCAGCGTCCACGGAACAGGGGGCCTATCCTACGAGCAGTACTTC. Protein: CSVHGTGGLSYEQYF.

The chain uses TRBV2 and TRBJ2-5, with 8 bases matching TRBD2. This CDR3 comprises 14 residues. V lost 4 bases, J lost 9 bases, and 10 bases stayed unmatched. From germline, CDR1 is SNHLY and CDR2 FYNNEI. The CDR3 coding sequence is TGTGCCAGCAGTGTGTCCAGCGGGAGTCTTTCCCAGTACTTC. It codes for CASSVSSGSLSQYF. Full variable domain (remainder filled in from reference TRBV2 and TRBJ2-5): EPEVTQTPSHQVTQMGQEVILRCVPISNHLYFYWYRQILGQKVEFLVSFYNNEISEKSEIFDDQFSVERPDGSNFTLKIRSTKLEDSAMYFCASSVSSGSLSQYFGPGTRLLVL.

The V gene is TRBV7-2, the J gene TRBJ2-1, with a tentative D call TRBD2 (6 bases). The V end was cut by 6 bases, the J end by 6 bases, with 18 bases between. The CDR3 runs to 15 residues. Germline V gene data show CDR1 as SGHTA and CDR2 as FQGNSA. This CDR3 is CASRPKKLASNEQFF. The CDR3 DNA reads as TGTGCCAGCAGACCGAAAAAACTAGCCTCCAATGAGCAGTTCTTC.